These 15 T cell receptor beta chains share one sample of origin, sequenced in a study of cytomegalovirus exposure and HLA in healthy donors. Measured with immunoSEQ multiplex PCR; TCRdb has only the in-frame clones, and not every one. The data contain roughly 150,000 clones, less than 90% of them singletons. Input material: PBMCs. The source of these receptors is a young woman in good health and CMV-seropositive.

The chain is built from TRBV6-1 and TRBJ1-2; D gene unclear. The CDR3 extends over 17 amino acids. The V end was cut by 0 bases, the J end by 5 bases, with 19 bases between. Germline CDR1 reads MNHNS; CDR2 reads SASEGT. The CDR3 coding sequence is TGTGCCAGCAGTGAAGCAATTGGAGAGAACCGTCCTTATGGCTACACCTTC. Translating gives CASSEAIGENRPYGYTF.

This clone was counted once. The rearrangement uses TRBV11-2 and TRBJ2-3; TRBD2 agrees at 13 bases. The CDR3 consists of 17 residues. J lost 2 bases, V lost 3 bases, and 5 bases had no gene match. CDR1 SGHAT and CDR2 FQNNGV come from the germline V gene. The CDR3 nucleotides read TGTGCCAGCAGCTTTGGACTAGCGGGAGCCGTCACAGATACGCAGTATTTT. This translates into CASSFGLAGAVTDTQYF.

This clone has more than one count but fewer than ten. V usage is TRBV25-1 and J usage is TRBJ2-7; a weak D match, TRBD2 (5 bases). Trimming removed 3 bases from V and 2 bases from J, with 17 bases in between. There are 16 residues in the CDR3. Looked up from germline, CDR1 is MGHDK and CDR2 is SYGVNS. DNA of the CDR3: TGTGCCAGCAGTGATATCGGAGGTCTCAACGCCTACGAGCAGTACTTC. Translated, it gives CASSDIGGLNAYEQYF.

The chain has TRBV28 and TRBJ1-4, with D possibly being TRBD1 (6 bases). The germline gives CDR1 MDHEN, CDR2 SYDVKM. Trimming cost V 6 bases and J 5 bases, with 16 bases left between them. There are 15 residues in the CDR3. The CDR3 coding sequence is TGTGCCAGCAGGGGGACACGGGGCGGGAATGAAAAACTGTTTTTT. It yields the protein CASRGTRGGNEKLFF.

This chain links TRBV19 with TRBJ1-5, with D possibly TRBD1 on 6 matching bases. Germline loops: CDR1 LNHDA, CDR2 SQIVND (reference sequence). CDR3 size: 13 residues. The germline V and J ends were trimmed by 7 bases and 5 bases, with 12 bases remaining between them. CDR3 region: CASTQGTYQPQHF. As DNA, the CDR3 is TGTGCCAGTACCCAGGGGACCTATCAGCCCCAGCATTTT. Filled out from reference TRBV19 and TRBJ1-5, the complete variable domain reads DGGITQSPKYLFRKEGQNVTLSCEQNLNHDAMYWYRQDPGQGLRLIYYSQIVNDFQKGDIAEGYSVSREKKESFPLTVTSAQKNPTAFYLCASTQGTYQPQHFGDGTRLSIL.

This sequence joins TRBV30 and TRBJ2-3; 12 positions match TRBD2. V dropped 3 bases and J dropped 5; count of bases not matched to a gene: 6. The CDR3 consists of 15 residues. Per germline, CDR1 GTSNPN and CDR2 SVGIG (reference sequence). The CDR3 DNA follows: TGTGCCTGGAGGAGACTAGCGGGAGACATAGATACGCAGTATTTT. This translates into CAWRRLAGDIDTQYF. The entire variable domain, with the rest obtained from reference TRBV30 and TRBJ2-3, is as follows: SQTIHQWPATLVQPVGSPLSLECTVEGTSNPNLYWYRQAAGRGLQLLFYSVGIGQISSEVPQNLSASRPQDRQFILSSKKLLLSDSGFYLCAWRRLAGDIDTQYFGPGTRLTVL.

The sample holds a few counts of this clone. The rearrangement links TRBV5-6 to TRBJ1-3, with D perhaps TRBD1 (5 bases). Germline CDR1 SGHDT, CDR2 YYEEEE. Between the trimmed V and J ends, which lost 6 bases and 2 bases, there was a span of 9 bases. The CDR3 loop spans 13 amino acids. The CDR3 sequence: CASNGHAGNTIYF. The DNA of the CDR3 is TGTGCCAGCAATGGACACGCTGGAAACACCATATATTTT. The variable domain in full, completed from reference TRBV5-6 and TRBJ1-3, reads DAGVTQSPTHLIKTRGQQVTLRCSPKSGHDTVSWYQQALGQGPQFIFQYYEEEERQRGNFPDRFSGHQFPNYSSELNVNALLLGDSALYLCASNGHAGNTIYFGEGSWLTVV.

V gene TRBV28 combines with J gene TRBJ1-2; 9 positions match TRBD1. This CDR3 spans 19 amino acids. The trim removed 3 bases at V and 2 bases at J, leaving 16 bases unmatched. Germline lookup yields CDR1 MDHEN and CDR2 SYDVKM. CDR3 residues: CASSLGARDRVAKNYGYTF. In DNA, the CDR3 is TGTGCCAGCAGTTTGGGGGCCCGGGACAGGGTGGCGAAAAACTATGGCTACACCTTC.

The chain uses TRBV9 and TRBJ2-5; TRBD2 matches at 8 bases. Per the germline V gene, CDR1 is SGDLS and CDR2 is YYNGEE. V gave up 0 bases and J gave up 3 bases; unmatched junction bases: 4. The CDR3 is made up of 15 amino acids. CDR3 nucleotide sequence: TGTGCCAGCAGCGTAGGGCTGCGGGGGGAAGAGACCCAGTACTTC. It codes for CASSVGLRGEETQYF.

The rearrangement joins TRBV25-1 to TRBJ1-5, with 9 bases lining up with TRBD1. The V and J ends lost 1 base and 6 bases, in that order; junction bases with no gene match: 10. This CDR3 comprises 17 residues. Germline V CDR1 and CDR2: MGHDK, SYGVNS. In DNA form, the CDR3 reads TGTGCCAGCAGTGAATCAGTAGTAGGGACAGGGAGTCAGCCCCAGCATTTT. Encoded protein: CASSESVVGTGSQPQHF. Looking up the rest from reference TRBV25-1 and TRBJ1-5 gives the full variable domain: EADIYQTPRYLVIGTGKKITLECSQTMGHDKMYWYQQDPGMELHLIHYSYGVNSTEKGDLSSESTVSRIRTEHFPLTLESARPSHTSQYLCASSESVVGTGSQPQHFGDGTRLSIL.

This chain connects TRBV4-2 to TRBJ2-1; TRBD2 aligns across 13 bases. In germline, CDR1 is LGHNA, CDR2 YNFKEQ. J gave up 9 bases and V 4 bases, and 9 bases lay outside the gene matches. This CDR3 is 16 amino acids long. The DNA of the CDR3 is TGTGCCAGCAGCCCGGAAGGACTAGCGGGAGTGACTGAGCAGTTCTTC. This translates into CASSPEGLAGVTEQFF.

The V gene is TRBV28, the J gene TRBJ2-3; D possibly corresponds to TRBD1 (5 bases). Trimming took 6 bases from V and 0 from J, leaving 16 bases between them. CDR1 and CDR2 (germline): MDHEN, SYDVKM. The CDR3 runs 16 residues. For the CDR3, the DNA is TGTGCCAGCAGCCCGCAGGGCCCCTCTAGCACAGATACGCAGTATTTT. Its protein is CASSPQGPSSTDTQYF.

The J gene is TRBJ1-5, the V gene TRBV30, with 8 bases lining up with TRBD1. CDR1 GTSNPN and CDR2 SVGIG come from the germline V gene (reference sequence). V shed 3 bases and J 4 bases; nucleotides not matched to a gene: 8. The CDR3 has 15 amino acids. The chain's CDR3 is CAWSAGQGGNQPQHF. The DNA for the CDR3 is TGTGCCTGGAGCGCCGGACAGGGTGGAAATCAGCCCCAGCATTTT.

The chain uses TRBV10-3 and TRBJ2-7; 10 bases are a match to TRBD2. The germline CDR1 and CDR2 sequences are ENHRY and SYGVKD. The CDR3 is 16 residues long. V lost 3 bases and J lost 2; bases outside the gene matches: 7. This CDR3 reads CAISDSLAGDPYEQYF. DNA of the CDR3: TGTGCCATCAGTGATTCCCTAGCGGGAGACCCCTACGAGCAGTACTTC.

V gene TRBV29-1 combines with J gene TRBJ2-5; TRBD2 aligns across 7 bases. CDR1 SQVTM and CDR2 ANQGSEA come from the germline V gene. The CDR3 totals 13 residues. Trimming took 6 bases from V and 8 from J; bases not matched to a gene: 12. CDR3 sequence reads: CSVLRGTEETQYF. CDR3 DNA: TGCAGCGTCCTGCGGGGGACGGAGGAAACCCAGTACTTC.